This passage covers 18 T cell receptor beta chains from one sample sequenced in a study of cytotoxic CD8 clonotypes in ibrutinib-treated CLL. Generated by immunoSEQ multiplex PCR, the TCRdb table keeps only in-frame clones and is missing some. This table holds hundreds of thousands of clones, under 70% found once. The sample here was PBMCs, taken after 36 months of ibrutinib treatment. All receptors derive from a human donor with chronic lymphocytic leukemia.

This clone was seen once. V and J are TRBV28 and TRBJ1-2; D is ambiguous. The CDR3 runs 13 residues. Germline V gene sequence: CDR1 MDHEN, CDR2 SYDVKM. V was cut by 2 bases and J by 6 bases, with 10 bases left in between. CDR3 sequence: CASSLAARDGYTF. The CDR3 DNA reads TGTGCCAGCAGTTTAGCGGCGAGGGATGGCTACACCTTC.

The rearrangement links TRBV27 to TRBJ2-3, with 7 bases aligning to TRBD1. Looked up from germline, CDR1 is MNHEY and CDR2 is SMNVEV (reference sequence). The CDR3 totals 16 residues. V lost 5 bases and J lost 0; bases outside the gene matches: 8. DNA of the CDR3: TGTGCCAGCAGTGTCCACAGGGGAACTAGCACAGATACGCAGTATTTT. Its protein is CASSVHRGTSTDTQYF.

This clone was picked up one time. The chain has TRBV5-6 and TRBJ2-7; tentative D call: TRBD1 (5 bases). This CDR3 has 15 amino acids. Trimming cost V 1 base and J 2 bases, with 13 bases left between them. Germline V gene lookup returns CDR1 SGHDT and CDR2 YYEEEE. CDR3 DNA: TGTGCCAGCAGCTTGAGAGTTGGGGCGGCCTACGAGCAGTACTTC. It specifies CASSLRVGAAYEQYF.

The chain is built from TRBV5-1 and TRBJ2-5; perhaps TRBD2 as D (5 bases). Germline V gene lookup returns CDR1 SGHRS and CDR2 YFSETQ. The V gene lost 2 bases and the J gene lost 5 bases, with 13 bases spanning the gap. The CDR3 extends over 14 amino acids. CDR3 bases: TGCGCCAGCAGCTTAACTGGGGAGACGGAGACCCAGTACTTC. It encodes CASSLTGETETQYF.

The genes are TRBV25-1 and TRBJ1-5; D unresolved. The V gene's germline CDR1 is MGHDK and CDR2 SYGVNS. The ends were cut back, 8 bases at V and 4 bases at J, with 15 bases in the middle. CDR3 length equals 14 residues. The CDR3 DNA is TGTGCCAGCTCCGTGAATGAGTGGAATCAGCCCCAGCATTTT. It encodes CASSVNEWNQPQHF.

This sequence joins TRBV2 and TRBJ1-4, with TRBD1 matching 8 bases. The CDR3 extends over 15 amino acids. The V and J ends lost 7 bases and 7 bases, in that order; junction bases with no gene match: 11. Looked up from germline, CDR1 is SNHLY and CDR2 is FYNNEI. The CDR3 DNA reads TGTGCCAGCACCTCATACAGGGGGTTCGGTGAAAAACTGTTTTTT. It translates to CASTSYRGFGEKLFF.

The chain recombines TRBV19 with TRBJ1-2; 8 positions agree with TRBD1. The J segment lost 4 bases and the V segment lost 3 bases, leaving 13 bases of the junction unmatched. There are 17 residues in the CDR3. Germline assignment: CDR1 LNHDA and CDR2 SQIVND (reference sequence). The CDR3 bases are TGTGCCAGTAGTATTCTCCTCAGGCAGGGGGCTTTCTATGGCTACACCTTC. Translated, it gives CASSILLRQGAFYGYTF.

The V call is TRBV11-2, the J call TRBJ2-5; D is unclear. CDR1 is SGHAT, CDR2 FQNNGV, per germline. The germline V and J ends were trimmed by 5 bases and 2 bases, with 12 bases remaining between them. The CDR3 is 14 amino acids. The DNA for the CDR3 is TGTGCCAGCAGCCCCTCGGGCAGACAAGAGACCCAGTACTTC. Translating gives CASSPSGRQETQYF. Using reference TRBV11-2 and TRBJ2-5 for the parts outside the CDR3, the full variable domain is EAGVAQSPRYKIIEKRQSVAFWCNPISGHATLYWYQQILGQGPKLLIQFQNNGVVDDSQLPKDRFSAERLKGVDSTLKIQPAKLEDSAVYLCASSPSGRQETQYFGPGTRLLVL.

The chain employs TRBV27 and TRBJ2-7; 7 nucleotides align to TRBD1. J was trimmed by 6 bases and V by 8 bases; bases with no gene match: 10. Germline V lookup: CDR1 MNHEY, CDR2 SMNVEV (reference sequence). CDR3 size: 13 residues. CDR3 sequence (DNA): TGTGCCAGCCTACCCGACAGGGTTGGCGAGCAGTACTTC. It yields the protein CASLPDRVGEQYF.

The chain carries TRBV28 and TRBJ1-5, with D perhaps matching TRBD1 (6 bases). This CDR3 spans 15 amino acids. Looked up from germline, CDR1 is MDHEN and CDR2 is SYDVKM. V was trimmed by 5 bases and J by 3 bases, leaving 14 bases between them. The DNA of the CDR3 is TGTGCCAGCAGTGACCGGGGGCAGGTCAATCAGCCCCAGCATTTT. Translated, it gives CASSDRGQVNQPQHF.

The chain is built from TRBV28 and TRBJ2-7, with D possibly being TRBD2 (5 bases). Germline CDR1 reads MDHEN; CDR2 reads SYDVKM. Trimming shortened V by 3 bases and J by 2 bases, and 20 bases separated the two germline ends. CDR3 size: 17 residues. As DNA, the CDR3 is TGTGCCAGCAGTTTTCGTAGGGTGGCTAGCAGGACCTACGAGCAGTACTTC. Its protein is CASSFRRVASRTYEQYF.

The chain uses TRBV19 and TRBJ1-2; D remains unclear. CDR3 length equals 14 residues. Trimming shortened V by 5 bases and J by 8 bases, and 18 bases separated the two germline ends. From germline, CDR1 is LNHDA and CDR2 SQIVND (reference sequence). The CDR3 sequence: CASSSRRDTWGYTF. CDR3 DNA: TGTGCCAGTAGTTCCCGTCGCGATACCTGGGGCTACACCTTC.

V and J are TRBV12-1 and TRBJ2-6; the D call TRBD2 from the table was never checked on the DNA. TRBV12-1 is a recognized pseudogene. This CDR3 comprises 17 residues. CDR3 amino acids: CASRSTSGGPGANVLTF. DNA for the CDR3: TGTGCCAGTCGCTCAACTAGCGGGGGGCCAGGGGCCAACGTCCTGACTTTC.

The rearrangement joins TRBV5-4 to TRBJ2-7, with D uncertain. The V gene's germline CDR1 is SGHNT and CDR2 YYREEE (reference sequence). The CDR3 has 13 residues. V was trimmed by 5 bases and J by 2 bases, leaving 11 bases between them. DNA for the CDR3: TGTGCCAGCAGTCCGGCCTCAACCTACGAGCAGTACTTC. Protein product: CASSPASTYEQYF.

In this sample, this clone turned up a few times. J is TRBJ1-2 and V is TRBV4-1, with D possibly TRBD1 on 6 matching bases. Germline assignment: CDR1 MGHRA and CDR2 YSYEKL. The V and J ends lost 1 base and 10 bases respectively, with 13 bases between them. The CDR3 runs 13 residues. CDR3 in amino acids: CASSQVGTGTYTF. The CDR3 DNA reads TGCGCCAGCAGCCAAGTCGGAACAGGGACCTACACCTTC.

The CDR3 region is CSVDPGLAVLADTQYF. CDR3 DNA sequence: TGCAGCGTTGACCCGGGACTAGCGGTTCTTGCAGATACGCAGTATTTT. The rearrangement joins TRBV29-1 to TRBJ2-3; TRBD2 agrees at 11 bases. Germline V gene data show CDR1 as SQVTM and CDR2 as ANQGSEA. After removal of 3 bases from V and 4 bases from J, the junction contained 9 bases not matched to a gene. This CDR3 is built from 16 residues.

The chain combines TRBV4-1 with TRBJ2-7; TRBD2 matches 13 bases. The CDR3 has 18 residues. V was pared by 0 bases and J by 2 bases, with 7 bases of the junction left unmatched. CDR1 MGHRA and CDR2 YSYEKL come from the germline V gene. The chain's CDR3 is CASSQEGLAGAHPYEQYF. CDR3 in DNA: TGCGCCAGCAGCCAAGAAGGACTAGCGGGGGCCCATCCCTACGAGCAGTACTTC.

This chain joins TRBV19 and TRBJ1-3, with D possibly matching TRBD1 (5 bases). Looked up from germline, CDR1 is LNHDA and CDR2 is SQIVND (reference sequence). Deletions cut 4 bases from V and 4 bases from J, with 11 bases between. The CDR3 sequence is 14 residues long. Here the CDR3 reads CASSTTALGNTIYF. The CDR3 region has the DNA TGTGCCAGTAGTACGACAGCCCTGGGAAACACCATATATTTT. The variable domain in full, with the rest retrieved from reference TRBV19 and TRBJ1-3, is DGGITQSPKYLFRKEGQNVTLSCEQNLNHDAMYWYRQDPGQGLRLIYYSQIVNDFQKGDIAEGYSVSREKKESFPLTVTSAQKNPTAFYLCASSTTALGNTIYFGEGSWLTVV.